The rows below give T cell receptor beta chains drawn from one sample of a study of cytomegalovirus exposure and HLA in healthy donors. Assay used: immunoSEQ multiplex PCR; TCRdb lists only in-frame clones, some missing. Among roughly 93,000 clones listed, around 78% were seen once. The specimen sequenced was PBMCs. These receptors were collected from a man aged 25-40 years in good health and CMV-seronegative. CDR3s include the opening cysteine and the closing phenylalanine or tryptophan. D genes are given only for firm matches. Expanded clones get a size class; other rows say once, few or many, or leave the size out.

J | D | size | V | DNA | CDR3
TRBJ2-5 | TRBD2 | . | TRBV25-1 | TGTGCCAGCAGTGACTCCTGGACTAGTGAAGAGACCCAGTACTTC | CASSDSWTSEETQYF
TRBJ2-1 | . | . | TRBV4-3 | TGCGCCAGCAGCCAAGAGTCGGCGGCAAACTACTCCTACAATGAGCAGTTCTTC | CASSQESAANYSYNEQFF
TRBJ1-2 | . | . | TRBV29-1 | TGCAGCGTTGGGGCAGGAGGAAGGGTCGAGGGCTACACCTTC | CSVGAGGRVEGYTF
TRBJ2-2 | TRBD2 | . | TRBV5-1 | TGCGCCGCTCGGGAGGGGAACACCGGGGAGCTGTTTTTT | CAAREGNTGELFF
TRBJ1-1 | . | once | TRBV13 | TGTGCCAGCAGCTTAGACCTCCCCCCAGGGAACACTGAAGCTTTCTTT | CASSLDLPPGNTEAFF
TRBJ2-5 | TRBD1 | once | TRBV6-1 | TGTGCCAGCAGTGAAGGACAGGGGGCTTTAGAGACCCAGTACTTC | CASSEGQGALETQYF
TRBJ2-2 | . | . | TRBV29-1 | TGCAGCGTTGGAGACCCAAACACCGGGGAGCTGTTTTTT | CSVGDPNTGELFF
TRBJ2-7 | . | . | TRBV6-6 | TGTGCCAGCAGTTACTCGAGGGGGACCCACCCCTACGAGCAGTACTTC | CASSYSRGTHPYEQYF
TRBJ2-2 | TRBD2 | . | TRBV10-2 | TGCGCCAGCAGGCTGACTAGCGGGAGTTCCGGGGAGCTGTTTTTT | CASRLTSGSSGELFF
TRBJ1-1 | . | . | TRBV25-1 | TGTGCCAGCGGGGAACCAACAGGGTTCAGCATGAACACTGAAGCTTTCTTT | CASGEPTGFSMNTEAFF
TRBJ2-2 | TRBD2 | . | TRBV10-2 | TGCGCCAGCAGTAAACTAGCGGGAGGCGCAACGAACACCGGGGAGCTGTTTTTT | CASSKLAGGATNTGELFF
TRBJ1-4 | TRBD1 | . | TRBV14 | TGTGCCAGCAGCCTCTTACAGGGGGGAAATGAAAAACTGTTTTTT | CASSLLQGGNEKLFF
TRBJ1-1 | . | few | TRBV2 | TGTGCCGGGCTGGGGGGGAACACTGAAGCTTTCTTT | CAGLGGNTEAFF
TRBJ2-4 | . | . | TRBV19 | TGTGCCAGTAGTGGATTGACTACCAAAGCCAAAAACATTCAGTACTTC | CASSGLTTKAKNIQYF
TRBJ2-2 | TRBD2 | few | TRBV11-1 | TGTGCCAGCAGCTCCCGGGACTATCACCGGGAGCTGTTTTTT | CASSSRDYHRELFF
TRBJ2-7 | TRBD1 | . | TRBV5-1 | TGCGCCAGCAGCCTGGACAGGTCGAGCTACGAGCAGTACTTC | CASSLDRSSYEQYF
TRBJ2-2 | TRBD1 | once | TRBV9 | TGTGCCAGCAGCACCCGGACAGGAAACACCGGGGAGCTGTTTTTT | CASSTRTGNTGELFF
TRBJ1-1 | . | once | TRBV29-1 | TGCAGCCCTTATAGGGAGCCGGAAGCTTTCTTT | CSPYREPEAFF
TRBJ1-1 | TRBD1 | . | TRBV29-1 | TGCAGCGTTGGGGACAGGGGGCGGATTGACCCTGAAGCTTTCTTT | CSVGDRGRIDPEAFF
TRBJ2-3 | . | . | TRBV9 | TGTGCCAGCAGCGTAGGGGGAGCTGGAGCAGATACGCAGTATTTT | CASSVGGAGADTQYF
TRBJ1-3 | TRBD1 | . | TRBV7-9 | TGTGCCAGCAGCCCCATGACCGGGACAGGACTCTCTGGAAACACCATATATTTT | CASSPMTGTGLSGNTIYF
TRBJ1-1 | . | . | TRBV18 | TGTGCCAGCTCACCCACAGGGGAAGCTTTCTTT | CASSPTGEAFF
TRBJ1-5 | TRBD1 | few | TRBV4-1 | TGCGCCAGCAGCCGGCAGGGGGATGAGCCCCAGCATTTT | CASSRQGDEPQHF
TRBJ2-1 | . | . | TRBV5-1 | TGCGCCAGCAGCGGTATGGCGGGATGCAATGAGCAGTTCTTC | CASSGMAGCNEQFF
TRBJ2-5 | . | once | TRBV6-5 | TGTGCCAGCAGTTACGGGGGGTTGCCCCAAGAGACCCAGTACTTC | CASSYGGLPQETQYF
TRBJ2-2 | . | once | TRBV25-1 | TGTGCCAGCCAGAGGGAGGTCGGGGAGCTGTTTTTT | CASQREVGELFF
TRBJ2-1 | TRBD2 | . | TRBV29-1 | TGCAGCGTTATGAGCGGGGGGGCCCACAATGAGCAGTTCTTC | CSVMSGGAHNEQFF
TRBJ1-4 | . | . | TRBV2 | TGTGCCAGCCATCGACAGGTCGAAAGTGAAAAACTGTTTTTT | CASHRQVESEKLFF
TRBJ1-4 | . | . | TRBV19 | TGTGCCAGTAAACAACAGGGTGGTGAAAAACTGTTTTTT | CASKQQGGEKLFF
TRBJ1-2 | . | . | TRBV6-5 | TGTGCCAGCACCCAGACGGGGGGCGCGGGTGGCTACACCTTC | CASTQTGGAGGYTF
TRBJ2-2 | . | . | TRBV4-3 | TGCGCCAGCAGCCAAGATCGTCGGTTGGCCGGGGAGCTGTTTTTT | CASSQDRRLAGELFF